These 29 T cell receptor beta chains share one sample of origin, sequenced in a study of OX40 agonist ivuxolimab in advanced cancers. Library construction relied on the immunoSEQ multiplex PCR assay. TCRdb re-hosts the immuneACCESS table, in-frame sequences only. Its copies lack some clones; in the studies checked, an unresolved V gene accounts for under half of them, and the cause for the rest is not known. The sample table holds 60,000 or so clones, of which roughly 82% were seen once. The ten biggest clones cover 2% to 3% of the sample. The source was CD4+ or CD8+ T cells sorted from blood, collected in a trial of the OX40 agonist ivuxolimab. Receptor source: an adult with an advanced solid tumor such as melanoma, head and neck, liver or kidney cancer.

This sequence joins TRBV2 and TRBJ1-2, with D unresolved. Germline lookup yields CDR1 SNHLY and CDR2 FYNNEI. The CDR3 is 14 amino acids. The V end lost 7 bases, the J end lost 0 bases, and 12 bases lay between the germline ends. The CDR3 DNA reads as TGTGCCAGCACCGTAGAACGAGCTAACTATGGCTACACCTTC. It is translated as CASTVERANYGYTF.

The chain is built from TRBV7-2 and TRBJ1-1, with 8 nucleotides matching TRBD1. V was pared by 2 bases and J by 3 bases, with 5 bases of the junction left unmatched. Germline values: CDR1 SGHTA, CDR2 FQGNSA. The CDR3 sequence is 15 residues long. CDR3 sequence reads: CASSLQGAGDTEAFF. In DNA form, the CDR3 reads TGTGCCAGCAGCTTACAGGGGGCGGGGGACACTGAAGCTTTCTTT.

CDR3 protein: CASKSIIRLAGRVAGYEQYF. The CDR3 nucleotides read TGCGCCAGCAAAAGCATTATTCGGCTAGCGGGGAGGGTGGCTGGCTACGAGCAGTACTTC. The chain couples TRBV5-1 to TRBJ2-7; TRBD2 matches at 9 bases. Germline CDR1 is SGHRS and CDR2 is YFSETQ. After removal of 6 bases from V and 3 bases from J, the junction contained 25 bases not matched to a gene. The CDR3 is 20 residues long.

V usage is TRBV28 and J usage is TRBJ1-6, with D perhaps TRBD1 (6 bases). CDR1 is MDHEN, CDR2 SYDVKM, per germline. The CDR3 sequence is 15 residues long. V lost 5 bases, J lost 6 bases, and 14 bases lay in between. The CDR3 DNA reads as TGTGCCAGCAGTCCGAGTGGGGGCACTAATTCACCCCTCCACTTT. Its translation: CASSPSGGTNSPLHF.

The V call is TRBV4-3, the J call TRBJ2-1, with 10 nucleotides matching TRBD2. Looked up from germline, CDR1 is LGHNA and CDR2 is YSLEER. The CDR3 runs 16 residues. V gave up 4 bases and J gave up 9 bases; unmatched junction bases: 12. CDR3 in amino acids: CASSPYGLAVGAEQFF. CDR3 DNA sequence: TGCGCCAGCAGCCCCTATGGACTAGCGGTAGGAGCTGAGCAGTTCTTC.

The genes are TRBV9 and TRBJ2-7, with D tentatively TRBD2 (6 bases). This CDR3 comprises 15 residues. V was shortened by 2 bases and J by 4 bases, with 16 bases between the two germline ends. Germline CDR1 SGDLS, CDR2 YYNGEE. The DNA for the CDR3 is TGTGCCAGCAGCGTGGGGGAGGCCCTCCTTTACGAGCAGTACTTC. The encoded protein is CASSVGEALLYEQYF.

This sequence joins TRBV5-4 and TRBJ2-5, with 9 nucleotides matching TRBD1. This CDR3 comprises 14 residues. The V and J ends lost 6 bases and 5 bases, in that order; junction bases with no gene match: 8. CDR1 is SGHNT, CDR2 YYREEE, per germline (reference sequence). The CDR3 spells CASNPGQGWETQYF. As DNA, the CDR3 is TGTGCCAGCAACCCCGGACAGGGGTGGGAGACCCAGTACTTC.

V and J are TRBV4-3 and TRBJ1-2, with D possibly TRBD1 on 6 matching bases. V lost 0 bases, J lost 2 bases, and 13 bases lay in between. The germline V gene encodes CDR1 LGHNA and CDR2 YSLEER. The CDR3 consists of 16 residues. Here the CDR3 reads CASSQDTWTENYGYTF. The DNA of the CDR3 is TGCGCCAGCAGCCAAGATACTTGGACAGAGAACTATGGCTACACCTTC.

This chain links TRBV30 with TRBJ1-6; possibly TRBD1 for D (5 bases). Trimming stripped 0 bases from V and 7 bases from J, with 10 bases between. CDR1 is GTSNPN, CDR2 SVGIG, per germline (reference sequence). The CDR3 is 14 amino acids. The CDR3 DNA reads TGTGCCTGGAGTGTTAACAGGAACAATTCACCCCTCCACTTT. It is translated as CAWSVNRNNSPLHF.

The chain has TRBV19 and TRBJ1-6; D might be TRBD1 (5 bases). Per the germline V gene, CDR1 is LNHDA and CDR2 is SQIVND (reference sequence). V gave up 0 bases and J gave up 12 bases, with 15 bases separating them. The CDR3 has 15 residues. The DNA of the CDR3 is TGTGCCAGTAGTATAGATCAGGCTCAGGGAGGACCCCTCCACTTT. Translation gives CASSIDQAQGGPLHF. The whole variable domain, filled in from reference TRBV19 and TRBJ1-6, reads DGGITQSPKYLFRKEGQNVTLSCEQNLNHDAMYWYRQDPGQGLRLIYYSQIVNDFQKGDIAEGYSVSREKKESFPLTVTSAQKNPTAFYLCASSIDQAQGGPLHFGNGTRLTVT.

The chain joins TRBV4-3 to TRBJ1-2, with TRBD1 identical over 7 bases. V was pared by 0 bases and J by 2 bases, with 3 bases of the junction left unmatched. Germline CDR1 reads LGHNA; CDR2 reads YSLEER. This CDR3 has 15 residues. CDR3 in DNA: TGCGCCAGCAGCCAAGAAACAGGGGCCAACTATGGCTACACCTTC. Translating it yields CASSQETGANYGYTF.

This chain connects TRBV28 to TRBJ2-5; the D is unclear. The V gene lost 6 bases and the J gene lost 2 bases, with 10 bases spanning the gap. Germline CDR1 MDHEN, CDR2 SYDVKM. The CDR3 spans 13 residues. DNA for the CDR3: TGTGCCAGCAGCAAATCTGGTCAAGAGACCCAGTACTTC. As protein: CASSKSGQETQYF.

The chain couples TRBV5-1 to TRBJ1-3, with no clear D. CDR3 length: 19 amino acids. The germline V and J ends were trimmed by 1 base and 0 bases, with 20 bases remaining between them. Germline values: CDR1 SGHRS, CDR2 YFSETQ. In nucleotides, the CDR3 is TGCGCCAGCAGCTTGCTGGCGCATGCCCGGGAAAGCTCTGGAAACACCATATATTTT. This encodes CASSLLAHARESSGNTIYF. Together with reference TRBV5-1 and TRBJ1-3, the CDR3 gives the full variable domain: KAGVTQTPRYLIKTRGQQVTLSCSPISGHRSVSWYQQTPGQGLQFLFEYFSETQRNKGNFPGRFSGRQFSNSRSEMNVSTLELGDSALYLCASSLLAHARESSGNTIYFGEGSWLTVV.

The chain links TRBV28 to TRBJ2-3; D gene ambiguous. V shed 3 bases and J shed 0 bases, with 4 bases lying between them. The CDR3 loop spans 13 amino acids. Germline V gene data show CDR1 as MDHEN and CDR2 as SYDVKM. In DNA, the CDR3 is TGTGCCAGCAGTTTTGGGAGCACAGATACGCAGTATTTT. It specifies CASSFGSTDTQYF.

V and J are TRBV4-2 and TRBJ2-2; TRBD1 aligns across 8 bases. CDR1 LGHNA and CDR2 YNFKEQ come from the germline V gene. Germline trimming cut 0 bases from V and 8 bases from J; bases unmatched to any gene: 8. This CDR3 spans 16 amino acids. The CDR3 coding sequence is TGTGCCAGCAGCCAAGATCCCCAGGGGGCACGGGGGGAGCTGTTTTTT. Translated, it gives CASSQDPQGARGELFF.

The chain combines TRBV28 with TRBJ1-6; a weak D match, TRBD1 (5 bases). CDR1 and CDR2 (germline): MDHEN, SYDVKM. The V gene lost 6 bases and the J gene lost 5 bases, with 11 bases spanning the gap. This CDR3 is 14 amino acids long. DNA of the CDR3: TGTGCCAGCAGCCTGACAGACGATAATTCACCCCTCCACTTT. Translation: CASSLTDDNSPLHF.

The gene calls are TRBV7-9 and TRBJ2-6; D is ambiguous. Looked up from germline, CDR1 is SEHNR and CDR2 is FQNEAQ (reference sequence). The V end was cut by 5 bases, the J end by 4 bases, with 6 bases between. The CDR3 extends over 13 amino acids. This CDR3 reads CASSPPGANVLTF. CDR3 nucleotides: TGTGCCAGCAGCCCCCCCGGGGCCAACGTCCTGACTTTC. The whole variable domain, filled in from reference TRBV7-9 and TRBJ2-6, reads DTGVSQNPRHKITKRGQNVTFRCDPISEHNRLYWYRQTLGQGPEFLTYFQNEAQLEKSRLLSDRFSAERPKGSFSTLEIQRTEQGDSAMYLCASSPPGANVLTFGAGSRLTVL.

This clone turned up a few times. CDR3: CASSDPDSYGYTF. The CDR3, as DNA: TGTGCCAGCAGTGACCCCGACAGCTATGGCTACACCTTC. The V call is TRBV6-1, the J call TRBJ1-2; the D gene is possibly TRBD1 (5 bases). CDR3 size: 13 residues. V lost 3 bases, J lost 4 bases, and 9 bases lay in between. Germline CDR1 reads MNHNS; CDR2 reads SASEGT.

This clone occurred once. The chain links TRBV2 to TRBJ1-1; TRBD1 matches at 8 bases. Germline V gives CDR1 SNHLY, CDR2 FYNNEI. The junction had 7 bases not matched to a gene; V was cut back by 6 bases and J by 4 bases. This CDR3 spans 14 amino acids. In DNA form, the CDR3 reads TGTGCCAGCAGACAGACAGGGGTCCCCACTGAAGCTTTCTTT. Amino acids: CASRQTGVPTEAFF. Drawing the rest from reference TRBV2 and TRBJ1-1, the complete variable domain is EPEVTQTPSHQVTQMGQEVILRCVPISNHLYFYWYRQILGQKVEFLVSFYNNEISEKSEIFDDQFSVERPDGSNFTLKIRSTKLEDSAMYFCASRQTGVPTEAFFGQGTRLTVV.

The J gene is TRBJ1-1, the V gene TRBV7-3, with TRBD1 as a possible D gene (6 bases). The germline CDR1 and CDR2 sequences are SGHTA and FQGTGA. The V gene lost 3 bases and the J gene lost 5 bases, with 13 bases spanning the gap. CDR3 length equals 14 residues. DNA for the CDR3: TGTGCCAGCAGCTTCTCGGGGGCGGCAACTGAAGCTTTCTTT. This gives the protein CASSFSGAATEAFF.

The gene calls are TRBV6-6 and TRBJ2-3, with D unresolved. Germline CDR1 is MNHNY and CDR2 is SVGAGI (reference sequence). The length of the CDR3 is 14 residues. V gave up 0 bases and J gave up 0 bases, with 4 bases separating them. The CDR3 here is CASSYSVSTDTQYF. CDR3 DNA sequence: TGTGCCAGCAGTTACTCAGTCAGCACAGATACGCAGTATTTT.

This clone was observed a few times. The chain couples TRBV4-3 to TRBJ2-7; 9 bases agree with TRBD1. Germline V gene lookup returns CDR1 LGHNA and CDR2 YSLEER. Losses at the gene ends were 4 bases for V and 5 bases for J; bases not matched to a gene: 3. CDR3 length: 13 amino acids. The CDR3 coding sequence is TGCGCCAGCAGCCCGAGGACAGGGGACGAGCAGTACTTC. Encoded protein: CASSPRTGDEQYF.

J is TRBJ2-7 and V is TRBV27; a possible D gene is TRBD2 (5 bases). There are 14 residues in the CDR3. V lost 7 bases and J 0 bases, leaving 13 bases between the germline ends. Looked up from germline, CDR1 is MNHEY and CDR2 is SMNVEV (reference sequence). Here the CDR3 reads CASTPPGISYEQYF. CDR3 nucleotides: TGTGCCAGCACCCCCCCGGGGATCTCCTACGAGCAGTACTTC.

This chain uses TRBV19 with TRBJ2-7; TRBD1 might be the D (6 bases). Trimming removed 4 bases at V and 5 bases at J, with 15 bases between. The CDR3 totals 14 residues. Germline V gene data show CDR1 as LNHDA and CDR2 as SQIVND (reference sequence). CDR3 sequence (DNA): TGTGCCAGTAGTACTCAAATACAGGGAAACGAGCAGTACTTC. Translation gives CASSTQIQGNEQYF.

The rearrangement links TRBV7-3 to TRBJ1-2; unclear D gene. The CDR3 sequence is 13 residues long. V was pared by 5 bases and J by 1 base, with 8 bases between. CDR1 and CDR2 from the germline V gene are SGHTA and FQGTGA. The CDR3 loop reads CASSIQDNYGYTF. DNA for the CDR3: TGTGCCAGCAGCATTCAGGATAACTATGGCTACACCTTC. The whole variable domain, remainder taken from reference TRBV7-3 and TRBJ1-2, is GAGVSQTPSNKVTEKGKYVELRCDPISGHTALYWYRQSLGQGPEFLIYFQGTGAADDSGLPNDRFFAVRPEGSVSTLKIQRTERGDSAVYLCASSIQDNYGYTFGSGTRLTVV.

The rearrangement joins TRBV6-1 to TRBJ2-7, with 13 positions matching TRBD2. CDR3 length: 15 residues. Trimming removed 4 bases from V and 6 bases from J; junction bases left unmatched: 6. Per the germline V gene, CDR1 is MNHNS and CDR2 is SASEGT. This CDR3 is CASSAGTSGVFEQYF. Written as DNA, the CDR3 is TGTGCCAGCAGTGCAGGGACTAGCGGGGTTTTCGAGCAGTACTTC.

The rearrangement links TRBV5-1 to TRBJ2-3; 14 nucleotides agree with TRBD2. The V gene end was trimmed by 3 bases and the J gene end by 8 bases; junction bases not matched to a gene: 14. This CDR3 comprises 18 residues. Looked up from germline, CDR1 is SGHRS and CDR2 is YFSETQ. The CDR3 loop is CASSSRLAGGLSSSTQYF. The CDR3 coding sequence is TGCGCCAGCAGCTCCCGACTAGCGGGGGGGCTTAGTTCCTCTACGCAGTATTTT.

The chain carries TRBV27 and TRBJ1-5; D is unresolved. The CDR3 has 16 amino acids. The germline V gene encodes CDR1 MNHEY and CDR2 SMNVEV (reference sequence). The V end lost 4 bases, the J end lost 0 bases, and 13 bases lay between the germline ends. The DNA for the CDR3 is TGTGCCAGCAGTTCTCTTGACGGAAATAGCAATCAGCCCCAGCATTTT. Residues: CASSSLDGNSNQPQHF.

The gene calls are TRBV5-6 and TRBJ1-1; the match to TRBD1 covers 9 bases. The CDR3 is 16 amino acids. The V gene's germline CDR1 is SGHDT and CDR2 YYEEEE. The J segment lost 0 bases and the V segment lost 4 bases, leaving 7 bases of the junction unmatched. CDR3 loop: CASSPLHRGLNTEAFF. DNA for the CDR3: TGTGCCAGCAGCCCGCTTCACAGGGGGCTGAACACTGAAGCTTTCTTT.